Below are 21 T cell receptor beta chains sequenced from a single sample in a study of T cell changes during pregnancy in multiple sclerosis. Assay: immunoSEQ multiplex PCR; the TCRdb copy retains only in-frame clones and omits some. The sample shows some 97,000 clones, roughly 92% of them seen only once. Sequences were derived from peripheral blood, sampled in the second trimester of pregnancy. The receptors come from a female donor with multiple sclerosis, enrolled in a pregnancy study.

The chain joins TRBV9 to TRBJ2-1; a weak D match, TRBD2 (5 bases). CDR3 size: 17 residues. CDR1 SGDLS and CDR2 YYNGEE come from the germline V gene. V lost 0 bases to trimming and J lost 5 bases, with 18 bases between them. As DNA, the CDR3 is TGTGCCAGCAGCGTAGGTGAAGTAGCGAGCATAGACAATGAGCAGTTCTTC. It encodes CASSVGEVASIDNEQFF. The whole variable domain, remainder taken from reference TRBV9 and TRBJ2-1, is DSGVTQTPKHLITATGQRVTLRCSPRSGDLSVYWYQQSLDQGLQFLIQYYNGEERAKGNILERFSAQQFPDLHSELNLSSLELGDSALYFCASSVGEVASIDNEQFFGPGTRLTVL.

The genes are TRBV7-6 and TRBJ2-3; 13 bases fit TRBD2. This CDR3 region has 18 residues. Germline trimming cut 4 bases from V and 0 bases from J; bases unmatched to any gene: 7. Per the germline V gene, CDR1 is SGHVS and CDR2 is FNYEAQ. The CDR3 sequence is CASSSRSLAGGSTDTQYF. The CDR3 bases are TGTGCCAGCAGCTCCCGATCACTAGCGGGGGGGAGCACAGATACGCAGTATTTT.

This chain joins TRBV4-2 and TRBJ2-7; 8 bases are shared with TRBD2. Germline assignment: CDR1 LGHNA and CDR2 YNFKEQ. The CDR3 sequence is 16 residues long. The ends lost 3 bases at V and 4 bases at J; junction bases unmatched: 11. The CDR3 sequence: CASSQDTGGTPYEQYF. CDR3 coding DNA: TGTGCCAGCAGCCAGGATACGGGGGGGACCCCTTACGAGCAGTACTTC.

The chain carries TRBV27 and TRBJ1-1; TRBD1 is a possible D gene (5 bases). Germline CDR1 reads MNHEY; CDR2 reads SMNVEV (reference sequence). There are 16 residues in the CDR3. V shed 5 bases and J shed 1 base, with 17 bases lying between them. The CDR3 loop reads CASSANLLGANTEAFF. The CDR3 coding sequence is TGTGCCAGCAGTGCCAACCTTCTAGGGGCGAACACTGAAGCTTTCTTT.

The genes are TRBV19 and TRBJ2-2; D is unclear. This CDR3 is 12 amino acids long. CDR1 and CDR2 from the germline V gene are LNHDA and SQIVND (reference sequence). The germline V and J ends were trimmed by 3 bases and 8 bases, with 7 bases remaining between them. The CDR3, as DNA: TGTGCCAGTAGTATGCAGTCTGGGGAGCTGTTTTTT. Protein: CASSMQSGELFF.

The V call is TRBV30, the J call TRBJ2-6; 7 bases are shared with TRBD1. The germline gives CDR1 GTSNPN, CDR2 SVGIG (reference sequence). The CDR3 length is 14 residues. The CDR3 is CAWGQLSGANVLTF. CDR3 coding DNA: TGTGCTTGGGGACAGCTTTCTGGGGCCAACGTCCTGACTTTC.

The chain couples TRBV30 to TRBJ1-5, with D hard to call. This CDR3 comprises 16 residues. The V end lost 0 bases, the J end lost 4 bases, and 16 bases lay between the germline ends. The V gene's germline CDR1 is GTSNPN and CDR2 SVGIG (reference sequence). The CDR3 reads CAWSVGGLEGNQPQHF. In DNA, the CDR3 is TGTGCCTGGAGTGTAGGAGGCTTGGAGGGAAATCAGCCCCAGCATTTT.

The chain joins TRBV6-5 to TRBJ2-2, with D possibly matching TRBD2 (6 bases). The CDR3 has 14 amino acids. The germline V and J ends were trimmed by 4 bases and 2 bases, with 8 bases remaining between them. Germline CDR1 reads MNHEY; CDR2 reads SVGAGI. The CDR3 reads CASSWDSNTGELFF. The CDR3, as DNA: TGTGCCAGCAGTTGGGACTCAAACACCGGGGAGCTGTTTTTT.

This rearrangement joins TRBV6-6 to TRBJ2-1; 8 nucleotides align to TRBD2. The CDR3 contains 16 residues. Germline V CDR1 and CDR2: MNHNY, SVGAGI (reference sequence). J gave up 9 bases and V 7 bases, and 17 bases lay outside the gene matches. The CDR3 region has the DNA TGTGCCAGCAAGTCCACGGGGCGGGAGGAATCTTTTGAGCAGTTCTTC. Translated, it gives CASKSTGREESFEQFF.

The CDR3 is CSVETGSGETQYF. The CDR3 bases are TGCAGCGTTGAAACCGGATCGGGGGAGACCCAGTACTTC. V is TRBV29-1 and J is TRBJ2-5; possibly TRBD2 for D (5 bases). CDR1 is SQVTM, CDR2 ANQGSEA, per germline. The V gene lost 2 bases and the J gene lost 5 bases, with 12 bases spanning the gap. The CDR3 is 13 residues long.

The chain employs TRBV20-1 and TRBJ1-4, with D tentatively TRBD1 (6 bases). Germline CDR1 and CDR2: DFQATT and SNEGSKA (reference sequence). The CDR3 spans 11 residues. V lost 6 bases to trimming and J lost 7 bases, with 9 bases between them. The CDR3 loop is CSAWDIEKLFF. Here the CDR3 DNA reads TGCAGTGCATGGGACATTGAAAAACTGTTTTTT.

This chain joins TRBV28 and TRBJ2-7, with 7 bases identical to TRBD1. CDR3 length: 14 residues. CDR1 MDHEN and CDR2 SYDVKM come from the germline V gene. The junction had 10 bases not matched to a gene; V was cut back by 8 bases and J by 3 bases. Here the CDR3 reads CASRDSLPLYEQYF. For the CDR3, the DNA is TGTGCCAGCCGGGACAGCCTTCCCCTCTACGAGCAGTACTTC.

This clone has only one observation. The chain uses TRBV6-6 and TRBJ1-5; D unresolved. V lost 2 bases to trimming and J lost 3 bases, with 8 bases between them. The CDR3 runs to 14 residues. Germline V gene data show CDR1 as MNHNY and CDR2 as SVGAGI (reference sequence). The CDR3 bases are TGTGCCAGCAGTTACGCAGTTTACAATCAGCCCCAGCATTTT. Encoded protein: CASSYAVYNQPQHF.

This clone was recorded only once. CDR3 region: CASETGGRPPLHF. The CDR3 DNA is TGTGCCAGTGAGACAGGGGGGCGGCCACCCCTCCACTTT. This rearrangement joins TRBV2 to TRBJ1-6, with TRBD1 matching over 9 bases. V gave up 9 bases and J gave up 11 bases; unmatched junction bases: 8. This CDR3 spans 13 amino acids. In germline, CDR1 is SNHLY, CDR2 FYNNEI.

The chain employs TRBV4-1 and TRBJ2-1; 8 bases map to TRBD2. The CDR3 covers 17 residues. V shed 4 bases, J shed 9 bases, and the junction held 17 bases outside the gene matches. Looked up from germline, CDR1 is MGHRA and CDR2 is YSYEKL. The CDR3: CASSPAGGSGSNGEQFF. As DNA, the CDR3 is TGCGCCAGCAGCCCCGCGGGTGGGAGCGGGAGTAACGGTGAGCAGTTCTTC.

V and J are TRBV11-2 and TRBJ1-6, with D hard to call. The CDR3 spans 14 residues. Germline values: CDR1 SGHAT, CDR2 FQNNGV. V shed 7 bases and J shed 8 bases, with 15 bases lying between them. CDR3 DNA sequence: TGTGCCAGCACCCCGAAGAGTTACGATTCACCCCTCCACTTT. Translating gives CASTPKSYDSPLHF.

This chain's CDR3 is CASSSGQGTYGYTF. The CDR3 coding sequence is TGTGCCAGCAGCTCCGGGCAGGGGACCTATGGCTACACCTTC. This chain connects TRBV5-6 to TRBJ1-2, with D tentatively TRBD1 (6 bases). V was cut by 3 bases and J by 4 bases, with 13 bases left in between. The germline V gene encodes CDR1 SGHDT and CDR2 YYEEEE. The CDR3 is made up of 14 amino acids.

This clone is a singleton in its sample. The rearrangement uses TRBV5-1 and TRBJ2-7, with D possibly TRBD1 on 6 matching bases. The germline V gene encodes CDR1 SGHRS and CDR2 YFSETQ. V was cut by 3 bases and J by 6 bases, with 25 bases left in between. The CDR3 extends over 17 amino acids. The CDR3 sequence is CASSSGQFRASTGEQYF. The DNA for the CDR3 is TGCGCCAGCAGCTCCGGACAGTTTCGGGCTTCTACTGGCGAGCAGTACTTC.

This sequence joins TRBV27 and TRBJ1-1, with TRBD1 matching over 8 bases. With 5 bases clipped from V and 5 bases from J, the junction kept 10 bases outside the gene matches. There are 15 residues in the CDR3. Germline V CDR1 and CDR2: MNHEY, SMNVEV (reference sequence). In DNA form, the CDR3 reads TGTGCCAGCAGTCCACTGGACAGGGCGGGAACTGAAGCTTTCTTT. It translates to CASSPLDRAGTEAFF.

This sequence joins TRBV29-1 and TRBJ2-7; no clear D. The CDR3 spans 13 residues. V was shortened by 4 bases and J by 4 bases, with 14 bases between the two germline ends. The germline V gene has CDR1 SQVTM and CDR2 ANQGSEA. The CDR3 DNA sequence: TGCAGCGTTGTAGGTCCTCTGGAGTACGAGCAGTACTTC. Its protein is CSVVGPLEYEQYF.

This rearrangement joins TRBV6-1 to TRBJ1-1, with D possibly being TRBD1 (5 bases). CDR1 is MNHNS, CDR2 SASEGT, per germline. CDR3 length: 11 amino acids. Trimming shortened V by 10 bases and J by 6 bases, and 12 bases separated the two germline ends. The CDR3 bases are TGTGCCACCCTGGGAGGGGCTGAAGCTTTCTTT. It codes for CATLGGAEAFF.